The clone carrying this T cell receptor (beta chain) came up many times. Time point of the sample: persistent/refractory GD, antithyroid drugs over 5 years with positive TRAb. Extracted RNA from PBMCs served as the source of the TCR library. Graves' disease diagnosis used American Thyroid Association guidelines. With iRepertoire HTBI primers and Arm-PCR of CDR3 regions, TCR beta libraries were built. In TCRdb, the multiplex PCR reads were re-called with MiXCR into one record per CDR3 protein. The top ten hold about 7.8% of the sample, which has roughly 470,000 distinct CDR3 sequences, around 20% seen once. The record originates from a study of regulatory T cells in long-lasting Graves disease. This receptor was obtained from a female donor with Graves disease. Sequenced material: peripheral blood mononuclear cells (PBMCs), taken when the disease was refractory, from a patient treated with antithyroid drugs.

CDR3 in amino acids: CASSFGDRAPFGYTF. CDR3 nucleotide sequence: TGTGCCAGCAGCTTTGGGGACAGGGCCCCCTTTGGCTACACCTTC. V usage is TRBV11-3 and J usage is TRBJ1-2; 9 nucleotides agree with TRBD1. The germline V gene has CDR1 SGHNT and CDR2 YENEEA. This CDR3 contains 15 residues. V was pared by 3 bases and J by 7 bases, with 9 bases of the junction left unmatched. The full variable domain, completed using reference TRBV11-3 and TRBJ1-2, is EAGVVQSPRYKIIEKKQPVAFWCNPISGHNTLYWYLQNLGQGPELLIRYENEEAVDDSQLPKDRFSAERLKGVDSTLKIQPAELGDSAVYLCASSFGDRAPFGYTFGSGTRLTVV.